Sequencing of this TCR beta chain was carried out in a study of CD8+ T cells in alopecia areata. The authors extracted RNA and reverse transcribed it into cDNA as the sequencing template. The assay was immunoSEQ multiplex PCR, and TCRdb's table has in-frame clones only and misses some. The table records 150,000 or so clones, 55% of them present only once. As for this clone: Its antigen remains unknown.

This CDR3 comprises 15 residues. J gave up 2 bases and V 4 bases, and 6 bases lay outside the gene matches. Germline CDR1 is SGHRS and CDR2 is YFSETQ. Study-wide results and limits: Resident alphabeta T cells of normal skin are also sequenced in scalp samples. Affected lesional scalp, above all in alopecia totalis/universalis, was more clonal than normal scalp.

Source material: CD4+ T cells sorted from blood. The source of this sequence is a human donor in good health. The chain recombines TRBV5-1 with TRBJ2-7; 10 nucleotides line up with TRBD2. The CDR3 DNA follows: TGCGCCAGCAGCAAACTAGCGGGAAGTGCCTACGAGCAGTACTTC. It codes for CASSKLAGSAYEQYF.